Presented here are 9 T cell receptor beta chains from one specimen sequenced in a study of cytomegalovirus exposure and HLA in healthy donors. The PCR contained 60 Vbeta and 13 Jbeta primers. The table came from immunoSEQ multiplex PCR; TCRdb's copy has only in-frame clones and leaves some out. In the table there are some 95,000 clones, roughly 77% of which are singletons. Sequencing was carried out using PBMCs. The receptor set was obtained from a man between 25 and 39 years old in good health and CMV-seronegative.

The V call is TRBV7-9, the J call TRBJ2-5, with 8 bases aligning to TRBD2. Trimming at V came to 10 bases and at J to 5 bases, leaving 12 bases not matched to a gene. CDR3 length: 14 residues. Germline V gene sequence: CDR1 SEHNR, CDR2 FQNEAQ (reference sequence). This CDR3 is CATTTGTRRETQYF. CDR3 in DNA: TGTGCCACCACGACCGGGACTAGAAGGGAGACCCAGTACTTC.

V usage is TRBV9 and J usage is TRBJ2-1; the match to TRBD1 covers 9 bases. J gave up 8 bases and V 0 bases, and 9 bases lay outside the gene matches. Germline lookup yields CDR1 SGDLS and CDR2 YYNGEE. This CDR3 region has 16 residues. The DNA for the CDR3 is TGTGCCAGCAGCGTAGATCCGGGACAGGGTAACCATGAGCAGTTCTTC. Protein: CASSVDPGQGNHEQFF.

This chain connects TRBV7-2 to TRBJ2-1; 7 bases line up with TRBD1. J lost 4 bases, V lost 5 bases, and 5 bases had no gene match. CDR1 is SGHTA and CDR2 is FQGNSA in the germline V gene. The CDR3 runs 14 residues. The CDR3 region has the DNA TGTGCCAGCAGCCAAATGACAGGGTACAATGAGCAGTTCTTC. As protein: CASSQMTGYNEQFF.

J is TRBJ2-3 and V is TRBV5-1, with D maybe TRBD1 (6 bases). The V gene's germline CDR1 is SGHRS and CDR2 YFSETQ. CDR3 length equals 15 residues. The V gene lost 1 base and the J gene lost 2 bases, with 11 bases spanning the gap. CDR3 sequence reads: CASSLRGTATDTQYF. CDR3 DNA: TGCGCCAGCAGCTTGAGGGGGACCGCCACAGATACGCAGTATTTT.

CDR3 in amino acids: CASSQMGLAGWETQYF. Here the CDR3 DNA reads TGCGCCAGCAGCCAAATGGGACTAGCGGGGTGGGAGACCCAGTACTTC. The chain employs TRBV4-1 and TRBJ2-5, with 13 bases matching TRBD2. The CDR3 length is 16 residues. With V trimmed by 2 bases and J by 5 bases, 5 bases remained unmatched. In germline, CDR1 is MGHRA, CDR2 YSYEKL.

The rearrangement links TRBV7-2 to TRBJ1-1, with a possible D match to TRBD1 (6 bases). CDR3 length: 15 residues. Trimming stripped 5 bases from V and 4 bases from J, with 17 bases between. The V gene's germline CDR1 is SGHTA and CDR2 FQGNSA. As DNA, the CDR3 is TGTGCCAGCAGCATAGGGGGGGGAGGGACCACTGAAGCTTTCTTT. It is translated as CASSIGGGGTTEAFF.

This clone was seen just once. This chain uses TRBV6-5 with TRBJ1-3, with a possible D match to TRBD1 (6 bases). This CDR3 contains 15 residues. Germline CDR1 MNHEY, CDR2 SVGAGI. V lost 5 bases and J 2 bases, leaving 13 bases between the germline ends. CDR3 protein: CASSPRGFAGNTIYF. Written as DNA, the CDR3 is TGTGCCAGCAGTCCCAGGGGTTTCGCTGGAAACACCATATATTTT.

The chain has TRBV5-1 and TRBJ1-1; 11 bases line up with TRBD1. Germline CDR1 is SGHRS and CDR2 is YFSETQ. V shed 0 bases, J shed 0 bases, and the junction held 4 bases outside the gene matches. CDR3 length equals 17 residues. The CDR3 DNA reads TGCGCCAGCAGCTTGGGGGGACAGGGGGTCGTGAACACTGAAGCTTTCTTT. Translation gives CASSLGGQGVVNTEAFF.

The V and J genes are TRBV2 and TRBJ2-1; TRBD2 matches at 10 bases. V dropped 2 bases and J dropped 9; count of bases not matched to a gene: 7. Germline V gene lookup returns CDR1 SNHLY and CDR2 FYNNEI. This CDR3 is built from 15 residues. The CDR3 region is CASSESSGRVVEQFF. The CDR3 DNA sequence: TGTGCCAGCAGTGAATCCAGCGGGAGGGTGGTTGAGCAGTTCTTC.